Here is one T cell receptor beta chain with its context. Its matching antigen is unknown. PCR was performed using 60 Vbeta and 13 Jbeta primers. In the authors' workflow: Among the unique TCR beta chains that a later analysis counted, about 81 million in all, about 11 million were shared. TCRdb keeps only in-frame clones here, not all; method: immunoSEQ multiplex PCR. V, J and clone size are those of that table, while D and trimming were read from the DNA. The sample records about 140,000 clones, over 75% being singletons. This sample is drawn from a study of cytomegalovirus exposure and HLA in healthy donors. Study-level results: Among immune exposure information, only CMV serostatus was available. What a later analysis reportedly showed was that an Asian-associated ancestry cluster had fewer N-insertions than the roughly 720-donor mean.

The material sequenced was PBMCs. This clonotype was sampled from a middle-aged man in good health and CMV-seronegative.

CDR3: CASSSAQGYEQYF. The CDR3 region has the DNA TGCGCCAGCAGCTCTGCGCAGGGCTACGAGCAGTACTTC. This rearrangement joins TRBV5-1 to TRBJ2-7, with D possibly matching TRBD1 (5 bases). V was shortened by 3 bases and J by 3 bases, with 10 bases between the two germline ends. Germline CDR1 and CDR2: SGHRS and YFSETQ. This CDR3 has 13 amino acids.